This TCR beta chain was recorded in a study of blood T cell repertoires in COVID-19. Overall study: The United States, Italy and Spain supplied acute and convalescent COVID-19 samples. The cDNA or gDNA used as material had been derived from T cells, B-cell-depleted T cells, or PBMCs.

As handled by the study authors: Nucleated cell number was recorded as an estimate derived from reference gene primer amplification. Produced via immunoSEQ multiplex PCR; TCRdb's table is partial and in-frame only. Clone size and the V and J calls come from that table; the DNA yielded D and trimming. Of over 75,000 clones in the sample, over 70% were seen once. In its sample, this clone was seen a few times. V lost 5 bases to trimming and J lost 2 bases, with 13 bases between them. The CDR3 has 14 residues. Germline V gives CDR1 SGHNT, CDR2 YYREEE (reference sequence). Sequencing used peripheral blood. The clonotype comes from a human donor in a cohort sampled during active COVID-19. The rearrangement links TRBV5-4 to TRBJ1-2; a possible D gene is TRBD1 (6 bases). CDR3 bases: TGTGCCAGCAGGCCGGACAGTTTCAACTATGGCTACACCTTC. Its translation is CASRPDSFNYGYTF.